The 2 T cell receptor beta chains below come from one sample, sequenced in a study of T cell responses to AZD1222 COVID-19 vaccine. Here immunoSEQ multiplex PCR was the method, and the copy in TCRdb shows in-frame clones only, minus some. Of approximately 80,000 clones listed, 70% to 90% are singletons. Sequencing used peripheral blood, obtained 28 days after the second AZD1222 dose. These receptors all stem from an adult who received the AZD1222 COVID-19 vaccine.

By sample fraction, this clone is medium-sized (0.01 to 0.1%). The chain has TRBV2 and TRBJ1-2, with a weak D call TRBD1 (5 bases). This CDR3 comprises 13 residues. Germline CDR1 reads SNHLY; CDR2 reads FYNNEI. Deletions cut 3 bases from V and 5 bases from J, with 10 bases between. Here the CDR3 reads CASSEGTLYGYTF. The CDR3, as DNA: TGTGCCAGCAGTGAGGGGACCTTGTATGGCTACACCTTC.

The chain uses TRBV19 and TRBJ2-7; possible D gene TRBD1, 6 bases. This CDR3 comprises 15 residues. Germline-derived CDR1 and CDR2 are LNHDA and SQIVND (reference sequence). Deletions cut 4 bases from V and 7 bases from J, with 20 bases between. The CDR3 nucleotides are TGTGCCAGTAGTACAACCCAGGGTACAGGGCGTGAGCAGTACTTC. This codes for CASSTTQGTGREQYF.